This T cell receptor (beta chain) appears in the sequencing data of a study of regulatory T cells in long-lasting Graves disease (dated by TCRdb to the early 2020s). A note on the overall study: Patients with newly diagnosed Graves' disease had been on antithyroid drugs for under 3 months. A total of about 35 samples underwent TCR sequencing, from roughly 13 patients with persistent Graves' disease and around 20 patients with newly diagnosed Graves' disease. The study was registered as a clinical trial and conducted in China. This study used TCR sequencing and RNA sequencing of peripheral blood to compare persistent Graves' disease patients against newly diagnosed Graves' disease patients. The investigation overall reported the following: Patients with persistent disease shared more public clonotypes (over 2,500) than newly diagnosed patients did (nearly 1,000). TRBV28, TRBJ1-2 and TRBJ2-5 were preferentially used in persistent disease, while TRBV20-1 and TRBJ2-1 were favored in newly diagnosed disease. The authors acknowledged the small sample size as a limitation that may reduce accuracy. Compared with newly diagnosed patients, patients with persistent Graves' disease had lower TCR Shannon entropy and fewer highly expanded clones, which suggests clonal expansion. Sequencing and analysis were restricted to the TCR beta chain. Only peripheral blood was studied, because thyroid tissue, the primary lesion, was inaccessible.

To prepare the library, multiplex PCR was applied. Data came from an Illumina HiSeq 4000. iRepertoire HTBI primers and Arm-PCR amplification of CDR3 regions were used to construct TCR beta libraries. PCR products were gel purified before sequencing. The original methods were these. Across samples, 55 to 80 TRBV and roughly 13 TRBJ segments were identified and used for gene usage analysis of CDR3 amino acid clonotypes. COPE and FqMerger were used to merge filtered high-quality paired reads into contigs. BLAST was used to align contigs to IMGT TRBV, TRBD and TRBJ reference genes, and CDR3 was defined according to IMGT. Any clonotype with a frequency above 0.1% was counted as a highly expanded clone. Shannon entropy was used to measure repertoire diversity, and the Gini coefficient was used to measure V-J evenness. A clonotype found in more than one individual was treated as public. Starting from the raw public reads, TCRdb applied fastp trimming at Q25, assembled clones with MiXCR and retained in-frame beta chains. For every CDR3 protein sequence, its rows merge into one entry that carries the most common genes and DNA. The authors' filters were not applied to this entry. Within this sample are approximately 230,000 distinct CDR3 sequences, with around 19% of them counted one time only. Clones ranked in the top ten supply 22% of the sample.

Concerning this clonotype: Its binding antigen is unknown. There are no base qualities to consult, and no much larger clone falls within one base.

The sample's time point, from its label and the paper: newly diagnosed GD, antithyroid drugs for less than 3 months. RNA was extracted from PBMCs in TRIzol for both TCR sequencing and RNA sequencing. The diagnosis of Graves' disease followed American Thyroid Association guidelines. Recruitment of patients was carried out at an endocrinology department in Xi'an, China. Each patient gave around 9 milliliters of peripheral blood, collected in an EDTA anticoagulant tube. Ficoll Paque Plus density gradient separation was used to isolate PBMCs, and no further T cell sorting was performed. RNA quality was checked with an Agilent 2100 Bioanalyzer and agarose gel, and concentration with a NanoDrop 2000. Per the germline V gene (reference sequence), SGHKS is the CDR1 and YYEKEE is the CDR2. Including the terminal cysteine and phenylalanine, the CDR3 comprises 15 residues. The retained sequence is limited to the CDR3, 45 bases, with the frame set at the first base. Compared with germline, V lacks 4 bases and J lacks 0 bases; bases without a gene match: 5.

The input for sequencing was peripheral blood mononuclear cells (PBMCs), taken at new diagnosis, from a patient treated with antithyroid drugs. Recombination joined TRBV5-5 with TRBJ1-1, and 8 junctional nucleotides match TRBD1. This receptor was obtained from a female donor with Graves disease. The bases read TGTGCCAGCAGCCGAGGGACAGGAATGAACACTGAAGCTTTCTTT. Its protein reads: CASSRGTGMNTEAFF.